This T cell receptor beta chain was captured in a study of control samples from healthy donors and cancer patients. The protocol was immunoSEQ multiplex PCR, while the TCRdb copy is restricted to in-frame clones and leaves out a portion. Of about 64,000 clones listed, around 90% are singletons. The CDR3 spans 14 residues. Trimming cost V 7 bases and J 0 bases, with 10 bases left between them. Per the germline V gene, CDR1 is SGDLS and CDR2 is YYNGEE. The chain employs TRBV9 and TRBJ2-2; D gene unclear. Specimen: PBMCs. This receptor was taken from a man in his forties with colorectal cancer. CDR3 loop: CASGAVTNTGELFF. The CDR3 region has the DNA TGTGCCAGCGGCGCGGTAACGAACACCGGGGAGCTGTTTTTT.